The 28 T cell receptor beta chains presented below share a single source sample, sequenced in a study of OX40 agonist ivuxolimab in advanced cancers. Measured with immunoSEQ multiplex PCR; TCRdb has only the in-frame clones, and not every one. The data contain 100,000 to 150,000 clones, roughly 90% of them singletons. Sequenced material: CD4+ or CD8+ T cells sorted from blood, taken in a trial of the OX40 agonist ivuxolimab. These receptors all come from an adult with an advanced solid tumor such as melanoma, head and neck, liver or kidney cancer.

In this sample, this clone turned up once. The chain employs TRBV6-5 and TRBJ1-2; 9 bases map to TRBD1. Germline lookup yields CDR1 MNHEY and CDR2 SVGAGI. The V gene end was trimmed by 7 bases and the J gene end by 7 bases; junction bases not matched to a gene: 7. This CDR3 has 13 amino acids. CDR3 DNA: TGTGCCAGCAATTCCGGGACAGGGTTTGGCTACACCTTC. Translation: CASNSGTGFGYTF.

The chain is built from TRBV19 and TRBJ1-5, with 8 bases lining up with TRBD1. The CDR3 runs 15 residues. V trimming: 4 bases; J trimming: 4 bases; junction bases outside the gene matches: 6. Germline V gene lookup returns CDR1 LNHDA and CDR2 SQIVND (reference sequence). The DNA of the CDR3 is TGTGCCAGTAGTACAGACAGGGGTGAAAATCAGCCCCAGCATTTT. It encodes CASSTDRGENQPQHF.

This clone is labeled as medium-sized. The J gene is TRBJ2-7, the V gene TRBV2, with D perhaps matching TRBD1 (6 bases). Germline values: CDR1 SNHLY, CDR2 FYNNEI. V dropped 4 bases and J dropped 3 bases, with 10 bases sitting between them. This CDR3 comprises 13 residues. This chain's CDR3 is CASSVQGNYEQYF. The CDR3 DNA reads TGTGCCAGCAGTGTACAGGGTAACTACGAGCAGTACTTC.

This rearrangement joins TRBV11-1 to TRBJ2-3, with 12 bases matching TRBD2. Germline loops: CDR1 SGHAT, CDR2 FQDESV (reference sequence). There are 14 residues in the CDR3. Trimming took 8 bases from V and 6 from J; bases not matched to a gene: 6. The CDR3: CASLTTSGSDTQYF. The CDR3 nucleotides read TGTGCCAGCCTTACGACTAGCGGGAGTGATACGCAGTATTTT.

This clone was seen just once. V is TRBV4-1 and J is TRBJ2-7; no clear D. Germline loops: CDR1 MGHRA, CDR2 YSYEKL. This CDR3 has 15 residues. The V gene lost 2 bases and the J gene lost 1 base, with 12 bases spanning the gap. The DNA of the CDR3 is TGCGCCAGCAGCCAATGGCCCGAACTTTCCTACGAGCAGTACTTC. This translates into CASSQWPELSYEQYF.

The chain has TRBV6-1 and TRBJ2-3; D is uncertain. The CDR3 contains 14 residues. The germline V gene has CDR1 MNHNS and CDR2 SASEGT. V was pared by 1 base and J by 5 bases, with 10 bases between. The CDR3 loop is CASSEVGPQDTQYF. Here the CDR3 DNA reads TGTGCCAGCAGTGAAGTCGGTCCCCAAGATACGCAGTATTTT.

V gene TRBV30 combines with J gene TRBJ2-7; D is undetermined. The CDR3 is 14 residues long. V gave up 0 bases and J gave up 2 bases, with 11 bases separating them. Germline loops: CDR1 GTSNPN, CDR2 SVGIG (reference sequence). This CDR3 reads CAWSVGAQTYEQYF. CDR3 sequence (DNA): TGTGCCTGGAGTGTAGGCGCTCAAACCTACGAGCAGTACTTC.

J is TRBJ2-3 and V is TRBV28; 7 positions agree with TRBD1. This CDR3 is 12 amino acids long. Germline values: CDR1 MDHEN, CDR2 SYDVKM. The junction had 5 bases not matched to a gene; V was cut back by 6 bases and J by 8 bases. This CDR3 reads CASRTQGSTQYF. Here the CDR3 DNA reads TGTGCCAGCAGGACACAGGGGAGTACGCAGTATTTT.

V gene TRBV5-4 combines with J gene TRBJ2-1, with TRBD1 matching over 10 bases. Germline CDR1 and CDR2: SGHNT and YYREEE (reference sequence). This CDR3 comprises 15 residues. V was pared by 3 bases and J by 6 bases, with 6 bases of the junction left unmatched. The CDR3 loop is CASSSGQGSINEQFF. The CDR3 nucleotides are TGTGCCAGCAGCTCGGGACAGGGGTCTATCAATGAGCAGTTCTTC.

The rearrangement uses TRBV5-1 and TRBJ1-1; D gene uncertain. The CDR3 has 13 amino acids. With 2 bases removed from V and 4 bases from J, the gap between germline ends came to 9 bases. Germline V lookup: CDR1 SGHRS, CDR2 YFSETQ. As DNA, the CDR3 is TGCGCCAGCAGCTTTTGGGGTCCCACTGAAGCTTTCTTT. Its protein is CASSFWGPTEAFF.

This clone was recorded only once. This sequence joins TRBV7-8 and TRBJ2-7, with D perhaps TRBD1 or TRBD2 (5 bases each). The V end lost 5 bases, the J end lost 1 base, and 12 bases lay between the germline ends. This CDR3 spans 14 amino acids. Germline V gene data show CDR1 as SGHVS and CDR2 as FQNEAQ. CDR3 nucleotide sequence: TGTGCCAGCAGCCCCTCGAGGGGATCCTACGAGCAGTACTTC. As protein: CASSPSRGSYEQYF. Filled out from reference TRBV7-8 and TRBJ2-7, the complete variable domain reads GAGVSQSPRYKVAKRGQDVALRCDPISGHVSLFWYQQALGQGPEFLTYFQNEAQLDKSGLPSDRFFAERPEGSVSTLKIQRTQQEDSAVYLCASSPSRGSYEQYFGPGTRLTVT.

This chain uses TRBV7-2 with TRBJ1-5; D remains unclear. Trimming pared 5 bases from V and 0 bases from J, leaving 11 bases between. From germline, CDR1 is SGHTA and CDR2 FQGNSA. This CDR3 has 15 amino acids. CDR3 protein: CASSQNSYSNQPQHF. In DNA, the CDR3 is TGTGCCAGCAGCCAAAATTCCTATAGCAATCAGCCCCAGCATTTT.

The J gene is TRBJ2-7, the V gene TRBV9; TRBD2 matches 12 bases. Per germline, CDR1 SGDLS and CDR2 YYNGEE. V shed 4 bases and J 2 bases; nucleotides not matched to a gene: 4. The CDR3 extends over 15 amino acids. DNA for the CDR3: TGTGCCAGCAGCTCCGGACTAGCGGGAACCTACGAGCAGTACTTC. It specifies CASSSGLAGTYEQYF.

The chain joins TRBV7-3 to TRBJ2-5; D remains unclear. Looked up from germline, CDR1 is SGHTA and CDR2 is FQGTGA. Trimming removed 0 bases at V and 2 bases at J, with 10 bases between. This CDR3 has 15 amino acids. CDR3 loop: CASSLTPDGQETQYF. In DNA, the CDR3 is TGTGCCAGCAGCTTAACCCCGGACGGTCAAGAGACCCAGTACTTC.

This sequence joins TRBV28 and TRBJ1-1, with D unresolved. This CDR3 is built from 13 residues. V was cut by 2 bases and J by 1 base, with 5 bases left in between. CDR1 is MDHEN, CDR2 SYDVKM, per germline. CDR3 sequence: CASSLGGNTEAFF. Written as DNA, the CDR3 is TGTGCCAGCAGTTTAGGTGGGAACACTGAAGCTTTCTTT.

The chain employs TRBV7-6 and TRBJ2-3; TRBD2 matches 9 bases. Germline CDR1 reads SGHVS; CDR2 reads FNYEAQ. The V segment lost 3 bases and the J segment 4 bases; nucleotides outside the gene matches: 11. The CDR3 extends over 17 amino acids. The CDR3 loop reads CASSFLSGSTAPDTQYF. CDR3 DNA sequence: TGTGCCAGCAGCTTCCTTAGCGGGAGTACCGCCCCAGATACGCAGTATTTT.

CDR3 region: CASSLGASVTGELFF. The CDR3 bases are TGTGCCAGCAGCTTGGGGGCTAGCGTGACCGGGGAGCTGTTTTTT. This chain connects TRBV5-5 to TRBJ2-2; tentative D call: TRBD2 (6 bases). V lost 0 bases and J 5 bases, leaving 11 bases between the germline ends. Germline assignment: CDR1 SGHKS and CDR2 YYEKEE (reference sequence). The CDR3 length is 15 residues.

The gene calls are TRBV9 and TRBJ1-3; 7 bases map to TRBD1. The V segment lost 4 bases and the J segment 0 bases; nucleotides outside the gene matches: 10. Germline CDR1 and CDR2: SGDLS and YYNGEE. This CDR3 has 17 residues. The CDR3 DNA sequence: TGTGCCAGCAGCCAAGCCGGACAGGCGCACTCTGGAAACACCATATATTTT. Translation gives CASSQAGQAHSGNTIYF.

V gene TRBV7-2 combines with J gene TRBJ2-3; D unresolved. The germline CDR1 and CDR2 sequences are SGHTA and FQGNSA. Trimming removed 1 base from V and 6 bases from J, with 11 bases in between. The CDR3 has 14 amino acids. CDR3 amino acids: CASSLGLDPDTQYF. In nucleotides, the CDR3 is TGTGCCAGCAGCTTAGGTCTGGACCCGGATACGCAGTATTTT.

V gene TRBV18 combines with J gene TRBJ2-1; 8 bases agree with TRBD2. Germline CDR1 KGHSH, CDR2 LQKENI. The CDR3 covers 18 residues. The V and J ends lost 2 bases and 0 bases, in that order; junction bases with no gene match: 9. CDR3 bases: TGTGCCAGCTCACCAGGACTAGCAGTCGTGAGCTCCTACAATGAGCAGTTCTTC. Translating gives CASSPGLAVVSSYNEQFF.

The rearrangement joins TRBV7-9 to TRBJ2-2, with TRBD1 identical over 8 bases. Unmatched junction bases numbered 7, after V lost 6 bases and J lost 4 bases. CDR3 length: 15 residues. Germline V gives CDR1 SEHNR, CDR2 FQNEAQ (reference sequence). This CDR3 reads CASRPDRAITGELFF. CDR3 sequence (DNA): TGTGCCAGCAGACCGGACAGGGCGATCACCGGGGAGCTGTTTTTT. Variable domain in full (rest from reference TRBV7-9 and TRBJ2-2): DTGVSQNPRHKITKRGQNVTFRCDPISEHNRLYWYRQTLGQGPEFLTYFQNEAQLEKSRLLSDRFSAERPKGSFSTLEIQRTEQGDSAMYLCASRPDRAITGELFFGEGSRLTVL.

This chain connects TRBV19 to TRBJ2-4, with TRBD1 identical over 7 bases. This CDR3 has 16 residues. Germline-derived CDR1 and CDR2 are LNHDA and SQIVND (reference sequence). J gave up 1 base and V 5 bases, and 8 bases lay outside the gene matches. The CDR3 here is CASSVQGNMAKNIQYF. The CDR3 bases are TGTGCCAGTAGTGTACAGGGGAATATGGCCAAAAACATTCAGTACTTC.

This rearrangement joins TRBV6-5 to TRBJ2-1; unclear D gene. The CDR3 has 14 residues. Trimming shortened V by 7 bases and J by 3 bases, and 13 bases separated the two germline ends. Germline CDR1 is MNHEY and CDR2 is SVGAGI. The chain's CDR3 is CASTSNPHYNEQFF. In DNA, the CDR3 is TGTGCCAGCACCTCTAATCCTCACTACAATGAGCAGTTCTTC.

In this sample, this clone turned up once. V is TRBV28 and J is TRBJ1-2; D is undetermined. The CDR3 extends over 12 amino acids. CDR1 and CDR2 from the germline V gene are MDHEN and SYDVKM. The ends were cut back, 5 bases at V and 7 bases at J, with 11 bases in the middle. CDR3 in DNA: TGTGCCAGCAGTCCACCTATAAGTGGCTACACCTTC. Translated: CASSPPISGYTF.

Turning to this clone: Other DNA sequences in this sample translate to the same CDR3. The chain joins TRBV7-2 to TRBJ1-1; tentatively, D is TRBD1 (6 bases). The CDR3 contains 13 residues. The V gene's germline CDR1 is SGHTA and CDR2 FQGNSA. Between the trimmed V and J ends, which lost 5 bases and 1 base, there was a span of 8 bases. CDR3 in DNA: TGTGCCAGCAGCCTACAGGGGAACACTGAAGCTTTCTTT. Its protein is CASSLQGNTEAFF.

The J gene is TRBJ2-3, the V gene TRBV6-6; no clear D. Trimming took off 5 bases at V and 0 bases at J, with 15 bases between the two ends. The CDR3 runs to 16 residues. CDR1 is MNHNY and CDR2 is SVGAGI in the germline V gene (reference sequence). The CDR3: CASSPRVAASTDTQYF. DNA for the CDR3: TGTGCCAGCAGTCCCCGGGTAGCAGCTAGCACAGATACGCAGTATTTT.

The chain joins TRBV7-2 to TRBJ2-4; tentative D call: TRBD2 (5 bases). Germline V gene lookup returns CDR1 SGHTA and CDR2 FQGNSA. The CDR3 has 14 residues. V was trimmed by 5 bases and J by 9 bases, leaving 17 bases between them. CDR3 sequence: CASSPTAGERIQYF. The CDR3 nucleotides read TGTGCCAGCAGCCCTACGGCCGGGGAGCGCATTCAGTACTTC.

The rearrangement uses TRBV30 and TRBJ2-7; 7 bases are a match to TRBD2. The CDR3 is 13 residues long. Germline V CDR1 and CDR2: GTSNPN, SVGIG (reference sequence). After removal of 3 bases from V and 6 bases from J, the junction contained 8 bases not matched to a gene. CDR3 in DNA: TGTGCCTGGAGCGAACGGGGAGGGCCCGAGCAGTACTTC. As protein: CAWSERGGPEQYF.